Below, 32 T cell receptor beta chains from the same sample are listed, as sequenced in a study of persistence of HIV-infected CD4 T cells. Lysates of CMV-infected fibroblasts at around 10 ug/mL stimulated these cells. CD40L/CD69 double-negative CD45RO-high memory CD4+ T cells were collected. The immunoSEQ assay was version 4, run in survey mode. Sequencing was performed with immunoSEQ multiplex PCR; in TCRdb, only in-frame clones are kept and a portion is missing. This sample carries about 33,000 clones, about four fifths of them seen once, and the ten largest clones take roughly 6.7%. Their antigens are not known. The specimen comprised CD4+ T cells sorted from PBMCs after 18-hour stimulation, sampled from a patient who received antiretroviral therapy. The receptors shown here come from an adult woman with HIV who was CMV-seropositive.

The CDR3 DNA sequence: TGCGCCAGCAGCTTCGAGGGTTCCACTGAAGCTTTCTTT. Translated: CASSFEGSTEAFF. This rearrangement joins TRBV5-1 to TRBJ1-1; D gene unclear. The germline V gene encodes CDR1 SGHRS and CDR2 YFSETQ. CDR3 length equals 13 residues. V lost 2 bases to trimming and J lost 4 bases, with 9 bases between them.

The chain links TRBV12-3 or TRBV12-4 to TRBJ2-7; no clear D. The CDR3 sequence is 13 residues long. The V end was cut by 4 bases, the J end by 3 bases, with 10 bases between. The CDR3 protein is CASSWASFYEQYF. The CDR3, as DNA: TGTGCCAGCAGTTGGGCCAGCTTCTACGAGCAGTACTTC.

The chain links TRBV4-1 to TRBJ1-5; D not resolved. The germline V and J ends were trimmed by 4 bases and 4 bases, with 8 bases remaining between them. This CDR3 is built from 13 residues. Germline CDR1 and CDR2: MGHRA and YSYEKL. The CDR3 sequence: CASSRFRNQPQHF. CDR3 DNA sequence: TGCGCCAGCAGCCGGTTTAGGAATCAGCCCCAGCATTTT.

J is TRBJ2-1 and V is TRBV28; D unclear. This CDR3 is 10 amino acids long. Germline V gene sequence: CDR1 MDHEN, CDR2 SYDVKM. Trimming pared 6 bases from V and 7 bases from J, leaving 4 bases between. The DNA of the CDR3 is TGTGCCAGCAGATCGAATGAGCAGTTCTTC. This translates into CASRSNEQFF. Drawing the rest from reference TRBV28 and TRBJ2-1, the complete variable domain is DVKVTQSSRYLVKRTGEKVFLECVQDMDHENMFWYRQDPGLGLRLIYFSYDVKMKEKGDIPEGYSVSREKKERFSLILESASTNQTSMYLCASRSNEQFFGPGTRLTVL.

This clone came up once. The chain uses TRBV7-8 and TRBJ1-5, with unresolved D. Germline-derived CDR1 and CDR2 are SGHVS and FQNEAQ. V was pared by 3 bases and J by 0 bases, with 9 bases between. CDR3 length: 15 residues. The CDR3 DNA is TGTGCCAGCAGCTTGGGAATACATAGCAATCAGCCCCAGCATTTT. This codes for CASSLGIHSNQPQHF.

V gene TRBV7-6 combines with J gene TRBJ1-6; D gene uncertain. The CDR3 totals 15 residues. Germline assignment: CDR1 SGHVS and CDR2 FNYEAQ. Deletions cut 5 bases from V and 6 bases from J, with 14 bases between. Written as DNA, the CDR3 is TGTGCCAGCAGCGTCGACACCTCCAGTAATTCACCCCTCCACTTT. It codes for CASSVDTSSNSPLHF.

V usage is TRBV11-1 and J usage is TRBJ1-2, with TRBD1 matching over 7 bases. CDR1 and CDR2 from the germline V gene are SGHAT and FQDESV (reference sequence). V lost 5 bases and J lost 4; bases outside the gene matches: 4. The CDR3 consists of 13 residues. CDR3 nucleotide sequence: TGTGCCAGCAGCGCCGGGACAGCCTATGGCTACACCTTC. Protein: CASSAGTAYGYTF.

This chain connects TRBV29-1 to TRBJ2-7; D perhaps matches TRBD1 (6 bases). Germline CDR1 reads SQVTM; CDR2 reads ANQGSEA. The V gene lost 6 bases and the J gene lost 3 bases, with 12 bases spanning the gap. The CDR3 runs 12 residues. The CDR3 reads CSVLRGSYEQYF. For the CDR3, the DNA is TGCAGCGTCCTCAGGGGAAGCTACGAGCAGTACTTC.

The count of this clone is one. V usage is TRBV12-3 or TRBV12-4 and J usage is TRBJ1-2; D unclear. This CDR3 region has 11 residues. Trimming removed 8 bases from V and 1 base from J, with 5 bases in between. Written as DNA, the CDR3 is TGTGCCAGCGTAATTAACTATGGCTACACCTTC. This codes for CASVINYGYTF.

This chain links TRBV7-9 with TRBJ1-5; tentatively, D is TRBD1 (6 bases). This CDR3 has 16 amino acids. Trimming stripped 3 bases from V and 7 bases from J, with 19 bases between. Germline-derived CDR1 and CDR2 are SEHNR and FQNEAQ (reference sequence). The CDR3 region is CASSFTGRGGGQPQHF. The CDR3 region has the DNA TGTGCCAGCAGCTTCACGGGGAGGGGGGGCGGACAGCCCCAGCATTTT. The whole variable domain, remainder taken from reference TRBV7-9 and TRBJ1-5, is DTGVSQNPRHKITKRGQNVTFRCDPISEHNRLYWYRQTLGQGPEFLTYFQNEAQLEKSRLLSDRFSAERPKGSFSTLEIQRTEQGDSAMYLCASSFTGRGGGQPQHFGDGTRLSIL.

V gene TRBV10-3 combines with J gene TRBJ2-7; 8 bases are shared with TRBD2. Germline V gives CDR1 ENHRY, CDR2 SYGVKD. With V trimmed by 11 bases and J by 6 bases, 15 bases remained unmatched. CDR3 length equals 14 residues. The DNA for the CDR3 is TGTGCCGCCACGCGGGGGGCCCAAACCTCCGAGCAGTACTTC. This sequence encodes CAATRGAQTSEQYF.

This chain connects TRBV7-9 to TRBJ2-3, with 8 bases fitting TRBD1. Germline V gives CDR1 SEHNR, CDR2 FQNEAQ (reference sequence). The V gene end was trimmed by 4 bases and the J gene end by 0 bases; junction bases not matched to a gene: 6. The CDR3 has 16 amino acids. CDR3 protein: CASSSRYRGSTDTQYF. The CDR3 nucleotides are TGTGCCAGCAGCTCACGGTACAGGGGGAGCACAGATACGCAGTATTTT.

This rearrangement joins TRBV5-4 to TRBJ2-2; 14 bases agree with TRBD2. V lost 4 bases to trimming and J lost 5 bases; unmatched junction nucleotides: 4. The CDR3 is 16 amino acids. Germline CDR1 is SGHNT and CDR2 is YYREEE (reference sequence). The CDR3 protein is CASSGGLAGVTGELFF. The DNA for the CDR3 is TGTGCCAGCAGCGGGGGACTAGCGGGAGTTACCGGGGAGCTGTTTTTT.

V is TRBV5-1 and J is TRBJ2-7, with TRBD1 matching 8 bases. Trimming removed 5 bases from V and 8 bases from J; junction bases left unmatched: 9. From germline, CDR1 is SGHRS and CDR2 YFSETQ. This CDR3 is built from 13 residues. The CDR3 DNA follows: TGCGCCAGCAGTGGGGGGACAGGCAGCCAGCAGTACTTC. Its translation is CASSGGTGSQQYF.

This chain uses TRBV3-1 (or the pseudogene TRBV3-2) with TRBJ1-3; TRBD1 agrees at 7 bases. The germline CDR1 and CDR2 sequences are LGHDT and YNNKEL (reference sequence). Trimming cost V 2 bases and J 4 bases; bases outside gene matches: 5. The CDR3 contains 15 residues. Written as DNA, the CDR3 is TGTGCCAGCAGCCAACCGACAGGGTTCGGAAACACCATATATTTT. Protein: CASSQPTGFGNTIYF.

The J gene is TRBJ2-5, the V gene TRBV7-2, with D tentatively TRBD2 (6 bases). V dropped 5 bases and J dropped 2 bases, with 12 bases sitting between them. The CDR3 sequence is 14 residues long. The germline gives CDR1 SGHTA, CDR2 FQGNSA. The CDR3 region is CASSPGTFQETQYF. In DNA, the CDR3 is TGTGCCAGCAGCCCCGGGACTTTTCAAGAGACCCAGTACTTC. The full variable domain, with the rest looked up from reference TRBV7-2 and TRBJ2-5, is GAGVSQSPSNKVTEKGKDVELRCDPISGHTALYWYRQSLGQGLEFLIYFQGNSAPDKSGLPSDRFSAERTGGSVSTLTIQRTQQEDSAVYLCASSPGTFQETQYFGPGTRLLVL.

In nucleotides, the CDR3 is TGTGCCAGCAGCACCCAGCAGGTTACCGGGGAGCTGTTTTTT. Protein: CASSTQQVTGELFF. This chain connects TRBV9 to TRBJ2-2, with unresolved D. Germline V gene data show CDR1 as SGDLS and CDR2 as YYNGEE. V was pared by 4 bases and J by 5 bases, with 12 bases between. The CDR3 has 14 amino acids. Looking up the rest from reference TRBV9 and TRBJ2-2 gives the full variable domain: DSGVTQTPKHLITATGQRVTLRCSPRSGDLSVYWYQQSLDQGLQFLIQYYNGEERAKGNILERFSAQQFPDLHSELNLSSLELGDSALYFCASSTQQVTGELFFGEGSRLTVL.

V and J are TRBV14 and TRBJ1-1; D is undetermined. The CDR3 extends over 15 amino acids. Deletions cut 0 bases from V and 0 bases from J, with 8 bases between. Germline CDR1 and CDR2: SGHDN and FVKESK. The CDR3 reads CASSQEAYMNTEAFF. The CDR3 DNA sequence: TGTGCCAGCAGCCAAGAGGCCTACATGAACACTGAAGCTTTCTTT.

The chain couples TRBV6-5 to TRBJ2-2; TRBD1 agrees at 7 bases. Germline CDR1 is MNHEY and CDR2 is SVGAGI. The ends lost 11 bases at V and 6 bases at J; junction bases unmatched: 9. The CDR3 length is 13 residues. The CDR3 spells CAGKQGIAGELFF. Here the CDR3 DNA reads TGTGCCGGAAAACAGGGGATTGCCGGGGAGCTGTTTTTT.

CDR3 in DNA: TGTGCCAGCAGCTTCGGAGGTACGACAGATACGCAGTATTTT. It specifies CASSFGGTTDTQYF. This chain connects TRBV7-2 to TRBJ2-3; D may be TRBD2 (5 bases). The CDR3 extends over 14 amino acids. The V gene's germline CDR1 is SGHTA and CDR2 FQGNSA. V was trimmed by 3 bases and J by 3 bases, leaving 10 bases between them.

The sample holds a few counts of this clone. This chain links TRBV7-2 with TRBJ1-3, with D possibly being TRBD1 (6 bases). Germline V gene data show CDR1 as SGHTA and CDR2 as FQGNSA. CDR3 length: 14 residues. The V end lost 3 bases, the J end lost 4 bases, and 10 bases lay between the germline ends. DNA for the CDR3: TGTGCCAGCAGCTTCCAGGGGCTCGGAAACACCATATATTTT. Its protein is CASSFQGLGNTIYF.

The chain recombines TRBV6-5 with TRBJ1-2; 10 positions agree with TRBD1. This CDR3 region has 15 residues. CDR1 and CDR2 from the germline V gene are MNHEY and SVGAGI. The trim removed 5 bases at V and 4 bases at J, leaving 7 bases unmatched. This CDR3 is CASSPRGTGAYGYTF. Written as DNA, the CDR3 is TGTGCCAGCAGTCCCCGGGGGACAGGGGCCTATGGCTACACCTTC.

The rearrangement uses TRBV28 and TRBJ2-6; D ambiguous. Germline V CDR1 and CDR2: MDHEN, SYDVKM. There are 15 residues in the CDR3. V dropped 4 bases and J dropped 2 bases, with 9 bases sitting between them. Here the CDR3 DNA reads TGTGCCAGCAGTTCCGGAACTACTGGGGCCAACGTCCTGACTTTC. Protein sequence: CASSSGTTGANVLTF.

This clone was seen more than once but under ten times. This chain uses TRBV16 with TRBJ1-6, with 8 bases matching TRBD1. The germline gives CDR1 KGHSY, CDR2 FQNENV. The CDR3 has 15 residues. Unmatched junction bases numbered 8, after V lost 0 bases and J lost 13 bases. The CDR3 sequence: CASSQSGQGNEPLHF. The CDR3, as DNA: TGTGCCAGCAGCCAATCCGGACAGGGAAACGAGCCCCTCCACTTT.

The CDR3 DNA follows: TGTGCCAGCAGTCCTCCGGGACTAGGTAAAAATGAGCAGTTCTTC. It translates to CASSPPGLGKNEQFF. The chain links TRBV27 to TRBJ2-1, with 8 bases matching TRBD2. J lost 7 bases, V lost 5 bases, and 10 bases had no gene match. The germline V gene encodes CDR1 MNHEY and CDR2 SMNVEV (reference sequence). The CDR3 contains 15 residues.

The table lists this clone with a few counts. The rearrangement links TRBV3-1 (or the pseudogene TRBV3-2) to TRBJ1-1; unclear D gene. The CDR3 sequence is 15 residues long. Per the germline V gene, CDR1 is LGHDT and CDR2 is YNNKEL (reference sequence). The ends were cut back, 0 bases at V and 4 bases at J, with 12 bases in the middle. CDR3 nucleotides: TGTGCCAGCAGCCAAGATCGGCAGGCGTTCACTGAAGCTTTCTTT. This codes for CASSQDRQAFTEAFF.

The chain employs TRBV28 and TRBJ1-4; possibly TRBD1 for D (5 bases). CDR1 and CDR2 (germline): MDHEN, SYDVKM. There are 14 residues in the CDR3. V lost 3 bases, J lost 6 bases, and 11 bases lay in between. CDR3 sequence: CASSLTGAHEKLFF. The CDR3, as DNA: TGTGCCAGCAGTTTGACCGGGGCGCATGAAAAACTGTTTTTT.

The V and J genes are TRBV28 and TRBJ2-5; TRBD2 agrees at 7 bases. Germline assignment: CDR1 MDHEN and CDR2 SYDVKM. The CDR3 runs 15 residues. With V trimmed by 2 bases and J by 5 bases, 8 bases remained unmatched. Written as DNA, the CDR3 is TGTGCCAGCAGTTTAAGGACCAGGGAGGGGGAGACCCAGTACTTC. Protein product: CASSLRTREGETQYF.

This clone was picked up a small number of times. The chain combines TRBV5-5 with TRBJ1-5, with 9 bases identical to TRBD1. J was trimmed by 3 bases and V by 4 bases; bases with no gene match: 5. Germline V CDR1 and CDR2: SGHKS, YYEKEE (reference sequence). This CDR3 comprises 15 residues. CDR3 sequence: CASSPGTGINQPQHF. CDR3 in DNA: TGTGCCAGCAGCCCCGGGACAGGGATCAATCAGCCCCAGCATTTT.

The CDR3 protein is CASSLNPGTNNEKLFF. The CDR3 DNA reads TGTGCCAGCAGCCTCAATCCCGGGACAAATAATGAAAAACTGTTTTTT. The V and J genes are TRBV7-2 and TRBJ1-4; D perhaps matches TRBD1 (6 bases). V lost 5 bases, J lost 4 bases, and 17 bases lay in between. CDR3 length: 16 residues. Germline-derived CDR1 and CDR2 are SGHTA and FQGNSA. Based on the CDR3 plus reference TRBV7-2 and TRBJ1-4, the full variable domain is GAGVSQSPSNKVTEKGKDVELRCDPISGHTALYWYRQSLGQGLEFLIYFQGNSAPDKSGLPSDRFSAERTGGSVSTLTIQRTQQEDSAVYLCASSLNPGTNNEKLFFGSGTQLSVL.

The rearrangement uses TRBV7-3 and TRBJ2-1; 9 positions agree with TRBD2. Trimming removed 1 base from V and 9 bases from J; junction bases left unmatched: 7. The CDR3 length is 15 residues. Germline V gene data show CDR1 as SGHTA and CDR2 as FQGTGA. The CDR3 DNA reads as TGTGCCAGCAGCTTAAATTCAGCGGGGGGAAGTGAGCAGTTCTTC. Amino acids: CASSLNSAGGSEQFF.

This rearrangement joins TRBV5-6 to TRBJ2-7; 10 bases agree with TRBD1. CDR3 length: 15 residues. Germline CDR1 is SGHDT and CDR2 is YYEEEE. The V and J ends lost 5 bases and 3 bases, in that order; junction bases with no gene match: 8. The chain's CDR3 is CASRPLGTGDYEQYF. DNA of the CDR3: TGTGCCAGCAGACCGCTTGGGACAGGGGACTACGAGCAGTACTTC.